These T cell receptor beta chains were read from a single sample in a study of blood T cell repertoires in COVID-19. Only in-frame clones appear in the TCRdb table, and some are missing; sequencing was by immunoSEQ multiplex PCR. This table holds over 140,000 clones, around 79% found once. The specimen sequenced was PBMCs or T cells enriched from blood (not recorded which). The receptor source for this set is a woman aged 45-65 years who had recovered from COVID-19. The CDR3 runs from the conserved cysteine through the conserved F or W. The D gene is left open where the match is weak. Size values are once, few and many counts, or a class for expanded clones, and some rows have none.

TRBJ1-1 | . | TRBV3-1/TRBV3-2 | . | TGTGCCAGCAGCCATTCAGGCAGGAACACTGAAGCTTTCTTT | CASSHSGRNTEAFF
TRBJ1-4 | TRBD1 | TRBV7-9 | . | TGTGCCAGCAGCTTAGGAGGGACAGCGGGCCTGAGGGAAAAACTGTTTTTT | CASSLGGTAGLREKLFF
TRBJ2-1 | . | TRBV7-3 | . | TGTGCCAGCAGCACCCTCCCGACAAACAATGAGCAGTTCTTC | CASSTLPTNNEQFF
TRBJ2-3 | . | TRBV12-3/TRBV12-4 | few | TGTGCATGGGGGCCCTCCACAGATACGCAGTATTTT | CAWGPSTDTQYF
TRBJ1-2 | TRBD1 | TRBV3-1/TRBV3-2 | . | TGTGCCAGCAGCCAAGGGACAGGGGGATTTGGTGGCTACACCTTC | CASSQGTGGFGGYTF
TRBJ2-3 | TRBD2 | TRBV7-9 | . | TGTGCCAGCAGCTTAGGGACTAGCGGAGACCCATACACAGATACGCAGTATTTT | CASSLGTSGDPYTDTQYF
TRBJ1-4 | TRBD1 | TRBV4-1 | . | TGCGCCAGCAGCCAGATACAGGGGTCGCATGAAAAACTGTTTTTT | CASSQIQGSHEKLFF
TRBJ2-7 | . | TRBV14 | . | TGTGCCAGCAGCCAAGAGACGGGACTCACCTACGAGCAGTACTTC | CASSQETGLTYEQYF
TRBJ2-2 | . | TRBV6-4 | . | TGTGCCAGCAGTGACTCCCGGGACTCCACAATCGGGGAGCTGTTTTTT | CASSDSRDSTIGELFF
TRBJ1-2 | TRBD1 | TRBV27 | . | TGTGCCAGCAGGACGACAGGGTATCAGAACTATGGCTACACCTTC | CASRTTGYQNYGYTF
TRBJ1-1 | TRBD1 | TRBV7-6 | . | TGTGCCAGCAGCTTGGACAGGATGAACACTGAAGCTTTCTTT | CASSLDRMNTEAFF
TRBJ2-5 | TRBD1 | TRBV15 | once | TGTGCCACCAGCAGTGGACAGGTCCAAGAGACCCAGTACTTC | CATSSGQVQETQYF
TRBJ1-5 | . | TRBV7-9 | many | TGTGCCAGCAGCTTCACCGGAGGCAATCAGCCCCAGCATTTT | CASSFTGGNQPQHF
TRBJ1-5 | . | TRBV28 | . | TGTGCCAGTCCCCCGGGGGGCGGATTAAGCAATCAGCCCCAGCATTTT | CASPPGGGLSNQPQHF
TRBJ1-5 | TRBD1 | TRBV18 | . | TGTGCCAGCTCAAGACAGGGGGATAGCAATCAGCCCCAGCATTTT | CASSRQGDSNQPQHF
TRBJ1-6 | . | TRBV11-3 | . | TGTGCCAGCAGCTTAGCACAGGGTCCAGGATCACCCCTCCACTTT | CASSLAQGPGSPLHF
TRBJ2-1 | TRBD2 | TRBV28 | . | TGTGCCAGCAGTGCGGGGGGTAGCTCAGCGTATGAGCAGTTCTTC | CASSAGGSSAYEQFF
TRBJ2-1 | TRBD2 | TRBV9 | . | TGTGCCAGCAGCGCTAGGGGTCTAGCGGGGGGCCACAATGAGCAGTTCTTC | CASSARGLAGGHNEQFF
TRBJ1-1 | . | TRBV2 | . | TGTGCCAGCAGCGTACTTAGGGGCAGGGCTGAAGCTTTCTTT | CASSVLRGRAEAFF
TRBJ1-1 | TRBD1 | TRBV9 | . | TGTGCCAGCAGCCCCAGGGGGTACGGGAGAACTGAAGCTTTCTTT | CASSPRGYGRTEAFF
TRBJ2-1 | TRBD1 | TRBV9 | . | TGTGCCAGCAGCACCACCGGGACAGGGGCGACCCATGAGCAGTTCTTC | CASSTTGTGATHEQFF
TRBJ2-1 | TRBD2 | TRBV19 | . | TGTGCCAGTAGTCCTATTAGCGGGAAGAGCTCCTACAATGAGCAGTTCTTC | CASSPISGKSSYNEQFF
TRBJ2-5 | TRBD2 | TRBV28 | . | TGTGCCAGCAGTTTGTTCGGGGGGGGCGAGACCCAGTACTTC | CASSLFGGGETQYF
TRBJ2-3 | TRBD2 | TRBV27 | . | TGTGCCAGCAGCAACCGGGGGGGTTCTAGCACAGATACGCAGTATTTT | CASSNRGGSSTDTQYF
TRBJ1-1 | . | TRBV11-3 | . | TGTGCCAGCAGCTTAGAAGGGGCAGGGCGAGCTTTCTTT | CASSLEGAGRAFF
TRBJ2-3 | TRBD1 | TRBV9 | . | TGTGCCAGCAGCTCTCAGACAGGGATGTCAGATACGCAGTATTTT | CASSSQTGMSDTQYF
TRBJ2-7 | TRBD1 | TRBV7-6 | . | TGTGCCAGCAGCTTAGCTGGGACAGGATACGAGCAGTACTTC | CASSLAGTGYEQYF
TRBJ1-1 | . | TRBV19 | . | TGTGCCAGTAGTATCGGCGGCGGAGGGAACACTGAAGCTTTCTTT | CASSIGGGGNTEAFF
TRBJ1-2 | . | TRBV29-1 | . | TGCAGCGTTGAAGATCTTAAATATGGCTACACCTTC | CSVEDLKYGYTF
TRBJ2-1 | TRBD2 | TRBV5-1 | . | TGCGCCAGCAGCGGGGGACTAGCGGGGGACAATGAGCAGTTCTTC | CASSGGLAGDNEQFF
TRBJ1-1 | . | TRBV15 | . | TGTGCCACCAGCAGAGAGCGGGCCACCTACACTGAAGCTTTCTTT | CATSRERATYTEAFF
TRBJ1-1 | . | TRBV27 | . | TGTGCCAGCAGTTCGGGACATCTTAACACTGAAGCTTTCTTT | CASSSGHLNTEAFF
TRBJ1-1 | . | TRBV28 | . | TGTGCCAGCAGTTTCGAGAATCAAGCTTTCTTT | CASSFENQAFF
TRBJ1-5 | . | TRBV15 | few | TGTGCCACCAGCAGAGGAGACAGTAGCAATCAGCCCCAGCATTTT | CATSRGDSSNQPQHF
TRBJ2-3 | TRBD2 | TRBV4-1 | . | TGCGCCAGCAGCCTCAGACTAGCCGTCGCCGGAGATACGCAGTATTTT | CASSLRLAVAGDTQYF
TRBJ1-5 | . | TRBV7-8 | few | TGTGCCAGCAGCTTATCGAGGACAGTGAGCAATCAGCCCCAGCATTTT | CASSLSRTVSNQPQHF
TRBJ2-2 | TRBD1 | TRBV19 | . | TGTGCCAGTAGACCACCGGGACAGGGGACGGCCGGGGAGCTGTTTTTT | CASRPPGQGTAGELFF
TRBJ2-3 | . | TRBV11-3 | . | TGTGCCAGCAGCTTAGGTCTCTCGGATACGCAGTATTTT | CASSLGLSDTQYF
TRBJ1-5 | TRBD1 | TRBV7-9 | . | TGTGCCAGCAGCGTGACAGGGGGTCCTCAGCCCCAGCATTTT | CASSVTGGPQPQHF
TRBJ2-7 | . | TRBV4-1 | . | TGCGCCAGCAGCCAAGAGGAGGGGGCGGGGAGCTCCTACGAGCAGTACTTC | CASSQEEGAGSSYEQYF
TRBJ2-7 | TRBD1 | TRBV19 | . | TGTGCCAGTAGACCGGGACAGGGAGAGTACGAGCAGTACTTC | CASRPGQGEYEQYF
TRBJ2-7 | TRBD1 | TRBV9 | . | TGTGCCAGCAGCGTAGCCCAAACAGGGGGCGAGCAGTACTTC | CASSVAQTGGEQYF
TRBJ2-3 | TRBD2 | TRBV19 | . | TGTGCCAGTATACCCAGCGGGAGTGATACGCAGTATTTT | CASIPSGSDTQYF
TRBJ1-5 | TRBD1 | TRBV3-1/TRBV3-2 | . | TGTGCCAGCAGCCAAGACGGACAGGTACATCAGCCCCAGCATTTT | CASSQDGQVHQPQHF
TRBJ2-1 | TRBD2 | TRBV11-2 | . | TGTGCCAGCAGCTCGGGACTAGCGTCCTCCTACAATGAGCAGTTCTTC | CASSSGLASSYNEQFF
TRBJ2-1 | . | TRBV5-1 | . | TGCGCCAGCAGCCTAAGACAGATATACAATGAGCAGTTCTTC | CASSLRQIYNEQFF
TRBJ2-3 | . | TRBV7-9 | few | TGTGCCAGCAGCCCCCGGGGTCCAGATACGCAGTATTTT | CASSPRGPDTQYF
TRBJ2-2 | TRBD1 | TRBV2 | . | TGTGCCACCCGGGACAGCCTGAACACCGGGGAGCTGTTTTTT | CATRDSLNTGELFF
TRBJ1-1 | . | TRBV9 | few | TGTGCCAGCAGCGTAGGGGCGGGCACTGAAGCTTTCTTT | CASSVGAGTEAFF
TRBJ1-2 | TRBD1 | TRBV5-4 | medium-sized | TGTGCCAGCAGACGTACAGGGGGCGACGGCTATGGCTACACCTTC | CASRRTGGDGYGYTF
TRBJ1-4 | TRBD1 | TRBV3-1/TRBV3-2 | . | TGTGCCAGCAGCCAAGGCCCCGGGACAGGGCTTTGGACCGAAAAACTGTTTTTT | CASSQGPGTGLWTEKLFF
TRBJ1-4 | . | TRBV5-1 | . | TGCGCCAGCAGCTTGTACAGTCGTCAGGGGAGAGGCTTTGAAAAACTGTTTTTT | CASSLYSRQGRGFEKLFF
TRBJ1-2 | TRBD1 | TRBV5-1 | . | TGCGCCAGCAGCTTGGCGGGGACAGAGCATGGCTACACCTTC | CASSLAGTEHGYTF